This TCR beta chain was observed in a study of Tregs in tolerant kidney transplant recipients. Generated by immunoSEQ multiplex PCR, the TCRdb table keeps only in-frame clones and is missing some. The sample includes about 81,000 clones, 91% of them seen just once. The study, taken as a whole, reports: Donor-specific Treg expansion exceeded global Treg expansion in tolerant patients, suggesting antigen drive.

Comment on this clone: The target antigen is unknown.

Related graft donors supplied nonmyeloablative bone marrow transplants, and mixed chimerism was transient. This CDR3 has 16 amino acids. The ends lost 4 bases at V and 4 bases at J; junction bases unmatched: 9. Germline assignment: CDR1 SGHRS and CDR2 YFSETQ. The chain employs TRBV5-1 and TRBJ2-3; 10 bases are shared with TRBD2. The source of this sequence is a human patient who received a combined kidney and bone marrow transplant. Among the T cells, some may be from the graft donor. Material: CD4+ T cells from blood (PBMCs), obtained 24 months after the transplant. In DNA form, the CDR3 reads TGCGCCAGCAGCAGGGAAAGCGGGAGGGGCCCAGATACGCAGTATTTT. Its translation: CASSRESGRGPDTQYF.